The 12 T cell receptor beta chains presented below share a single source sample, sequenced in a study of shared clonotypes between healthy human individuals. This table comes from immunoSEQ multiplex PCR, and its TCRdb copy is limited to in-frame clones, with some not included. The sample lists 1,100,000 or so clones; about four fifths were seen once. The sequenced sample was memory CD4+ T cells from PBMCs. Regarding subset: CD45RA-negative fraction. The receptors shown here come from a man aged 18 to 30 in good health. Some clones in this sample may be carry-over from other donors' samples.

The chain joins TRBV28 to TRBJ2-1; 11 bases align to TRBD2. Germline V gene data show CDR1 as MDHEN and CDR2 as SYDVKM. The CDR3 is 16 amino acids. V dropped 4 bases and J dropped 0; count of bases not matched to a gene: 2. Written as DNA, the CDR3 is TGTGCCAGCAGTTCCCTAGCGGGAGGCTCCTACAATGAGCAGTTCTTC. This gives the protein CASSSLAGGSYNEQFF.

V is TRBV27 and J is TRBJ1-4, with D uncertain. V dropped 1 base and J dropped 4 bases, with 10 bases sitting between them. Germline V gene data show CDR1 as MNHEY and CDR2 as SMNVEV (reference sequence). The CDR3 spans 15 residues. The CDR3 reads CASSLYRQVNEKLFF. CDR3 DNA: TGTGCCAGCAGTTTATATCGTCAGGTTAATGAAAAACTGTTTTTT.

The chain couples TRBV5-4 to TRBJ2-1; possibly TRBD1 or TRBD2 for D (6 bases each). The germline V and J ends were trimmed by 4 bases and 6 bases, with 14 bases remaining between them. The CDR3 is made up of 14 amino acids. CDR1 SGHNT and CDR2 YYREEE come from the germline V gene (reference sequence). CDR3 nucleotides: TGTGCCAGCAGCCAGGGAAAGGGGGGCAATGAGCAGTTCTTC. Its protein is CASSQGKGGNEQFF.

V is TRBV7-3 and J is TRBJ2-6, with unresolved D. The ends were cut back, 1 base at V and 1 base at J, with 2 bases in the middle. CDR3 length: 14 residues. The V gene's germline CDR1 is SGHTA and CDR2 FQGTGA. CDR3 coding DNA: TGTGCCAGCAGCTTAATGTCTGGGGCCAACGTCCTGACTTTC. It is translated as CASSLMSGANVLTF.

The chain links TRBV7-2 to TRBJ1-3; D unclear. Germline V CDR1 and CDR2: SGHTA, FQGNSA. The CDR3 runs to 14 residues. Trimming removed 5 bases from V and 0 bases from J, with 8 bases in between. The CDR3 coding sequence is TGTGCCAGCAGCCCCGCATACTCTGGAAACACCATATATTTT. Protein: CASSPAYSGNTIYF.

V and J are TRBV20-1 and TRBJ1-2; no definite D call. Germline loops: CDR1 DFQATT, CDR2 SNEGSKA (reference sequence). The CDR3 is 11 amino acids. The CDR3 bases are TGCATTCCCCGGGGAGCTTATAGCTACACCTTC. This codes for CIPRGAYSYTF.

The chain combines TRBV5-4 with TRBJ2-5; D gene uncertain. This CDR3 comprises 12 residues. V lost 3 bases, J lost 3 bases, and 6 bases lay in between. The germline CDR1 and CDR2 sequences are SGHNT and YYREEE (reference sequence). The CDR3 reads CASSYDEETQYF. CDR3 in DNA: TGTGCCAGCAGCTACGACGAAGAGACCCAGTACTTC.

The chain employs TRBV5-1 and TRBJ1-1, with 10 positions matching TRBD1. The trim removed 2 bases at V and 1 base at J, leaving 8 bases unmatched. The germline gives CDR1 SGHRS, CDR2 YFSETQ. CDR3 length: 17 amino acids. The CDR3 nucleotides are TGCGCCAGCAGCTTATTACCGGGACAGGGGAAGAACACTGAAGCTTTCTTT. It codes for CASSLLPGQGKNTEAFF.

The chain employs TRBV7-2 and TRBJ1-4; no definite D call. Germline loops: CDR1 SGHTA, CDR2 FQGNSA. The V gene lost 5 bases and the J gene lost 10 bases, with 17 bases spanning the gap. CDR3 length: 14 amino acids. The CDR3: CASSPPGLPRKLFF. CDR3 sequence (DNA): TGTGCCAGCAGCCCCCCGGGCCTCCCCAGAAAACTGTTTTTT. Based on the CDR3 plus reference TRBV7-2 and TRBJ1-4, the full variable domain is GAGVSQSPSNKVTEKGKDVELRCDPISGHTALYWYRQSLGQGLEFLIYFQGNSAPDKSGLPSDRFSAERTGGSVSTLTIQRTQQEDSAVYLCASSPPGLPRKLFFGSGTQLSVL.

V and J are TRBV28 and TRBJ1-1; D possibly corresponds to TRBD1 (5 bases). V was pared by 5 bases and J by 2 bases, with 12 bases between. Germline-derived CDR1 and CDR2 are MDHEN and SYDVKM. The CDR3 is made up of 14 amino acids. The CDR3 protein is CASSPGHLNTEAFF. In DNA form, the CDR3 reads TGTGCCAGCAGTCCCGGACACCTCAACACTGAAGCTTTCTTT.

The J gene is TRBJ1-4, the V gene TRBV5-8, with 9 bases aligning to TRBD1. Trimming at V came to 2 bases and at J to 10 bases, leaving 6 bases not matched to a gene. The CDR3 loop spans 14 amino acids. Germline CDR1 reads SGHTS; CDR2 reads YDEGEE. The CDR3 protein is CASSLKDRGGKLFF. The CDR3 DNA sequence: TGTGCCAGCAGCTTAAAGGACAGGGGTGGAAAACTGTTTTTT.

The chain is built from TRBV6-6 and TRBJ1-1; D is ambiguous. Germline V gene data show CDR1 as MNHNY and CDR2 as SVGAGI (reference sequence). The V and J ends lost 10 bases and 1 base respectively, with 10 bases between them. The CDR3 is 12 residues long. For the CDR3, the DNA is TGTGCCACCTCGGTGGGGAACACTGAAGCTTTCTTT. Translating it yields CATSVGNTEAFF.